The 7 T cell receptor beta chains presented below share a single source sample, sequenced in a study of T cells in Graves' hyperthyroidism and ophthalmopathy. RNA transcripts provided the source from which TCR beta CDR3 regions were amplified. HTBI primers drove first-round RT-PCR of the TCR CDR3. TCRdb analysed the multiplex PCR reads with MiXCR anew, one entry per CDR3 protein. The sample holds 370,000 or so distinct CDR3 sequences, more than 15% seen once. The sample consisted of blood. These receptors originate from a woman aged 18-29 years with Graves' hyperthyroidism that later progressed to Graves' ophthalmopathy.

This clonotype was counted between two and nine times. J is TRBJ2-7 and V is TRBV20-1, with D maybe TRBD2 (5 bases). Trimming took off 5 bases at V and 3 bases at J, with 14 bases between the two ends. Germline V gene sequence: CDR1 DFQATT, CDR2 SNEGSKA (reference sequence). There are 13 residues in the CDR3. As DNA, the CDR3 is TGCAGTGCTTTCGACCTAGCAGACTACGAGCAGTACTTC. Its protein product is CSAFDLADYEQYF.

The chain combines TRBV7-2 with TRBJ2-2; D unclear. V gave up 3 bases and J gave up 8 bases, with 7 bases separating them. This CDR3 spans 12 amino acids. Germline loops: CDR1 SGHTA, CDR2 FQGNSA. The CDR3 DNA sequence: TGTGCCAGCAGCTTCAGTTGGGGGGAGCTGTTTTTT. This codes for CASSFSWGELFF.

The chain has TRBV6-1 and TRBJ1-4; D call uncertain. This CDR3 has 15 amino acids. Trimming left V 6 bases short and J 5 bases short, with 16 bases between. Germline lookup yields CDR1 MNHNS and CDR2 SASEGT. For the CDR3, the DNA is TGTGCCAGCAGAGAGGACGACGCATCGAATGAAAAACTGTTTTTT. Translated: CASREDDASNEKLFF.

This clonotype showed up many times. The V call is TRBV7-3, the J call TRBJ2-7, with D perhaps matching TRBD2 (6 bases). The CDR3 spans 17 residues. Trimming removed 0 bases at V and 0 bases at J, with 15 bases between. The germline V gene has CDR1 SGHTA and CDR2 FQGTGA. The CDR3 region is CASSLTKQDGSSYEQYF. CDR3 nucleotide sequence: TGTGCCAGCAGCTTAACGAAGCAGGACGGGAGCTCCTACGAGCAGTACTTC. Together with reference TRBV7-3 and TRBJ2-7, the CDR3 gives the full variable domain: GAGVSQTPSNKVTEKGKYVELRCDPISGHTALYWYRQSLGQGPEFLIYFQGTGAADDSGLPNDRFFAVRPEGSVSTLKIQRTERGDSAVYLCASSLTKQDGSSYEQYFGPGTRLTVT.

At least ten counts were recorded for this clonotype. The gene calls are TRBV11-3 and TRBJ2-3; TRBD1 might be the D (5 bases). Germline CDR1 reads SGHNT; CDR2 reads YENEEA. Between the trimmed V and J ends, which lost 1 base and 4 bases, there was a span of 15 bases. CDR3 length equals 16 residues. CDR3 sequence: CASSLGFGDRADTQYF. For the CDR3, the DNA is TGTGCCAGCAGCTTAGGATTTGGTGACAGAGCAGATACGCAGTATTTT.

This clonotype occurred many times. This sequence joins TRBV7-9 and TRBJ2-2; TRBD2 aligns across 10 bases. CDR3 size: 16 residues. Germline V CDR1 and CDR2: SEHNR, FQNEAQ (reference sequence). V was pared by 5 bases and J by 6 bases, with 9 bases of the junction left unmatched. The CDR3 DNA follows: TGTGCCAGCAGCCCCCGACTAGCGGGTATCGCCGGGGAGCTGTTTTTT. Its protein product is CASSPRLAGIAGELFF.

This clonotype appeared many times. The chain recombines TRBV4-1 with TRBJ2-7; D is unresolved. V shed 1 base and J shed 4 bases, with 8 bases lying between them. This CDR3 contains 13 residues. In germline, CDR1 is MGHRA, CDR2 YSYEKL. The CDR3 region is CASSQGLQYEQYF. CDR3 DNA sequence: TGCGCCAGCAGCCAAGGGTTACAGTACGAGCAGTACTTC.